The clone carrying this T cell receptor (beta chain) was observed many times. Germline CDR1 MDHEN, CDR2 SYDVKM. The CDR3 totals 13 residues. V was shortened by 3 bases and J by 3 bases, with 8 bases between the two germline ends. This sample was taken from a study of CD8+CD57+ T cells in acquired aplastic anemia. Flow cytometry had shown expanded CD8+CD57+ cells in the patients chosen for sequencing. CDR3 and TCR beta VDJ profiling relied on genomic DNA as the template. TCRdb fed the reads into MiXCR, producing one record per CDR3 protein. The table has roughly 150,000 distinct CDR3 sequences, under 55% seen once; the top ten hold roughly 2.8%.

Sequencing was carried out using sorted CD4+, CD8+, or CD8+CD57+ T cells (not recorded which) from PBMCs. The chain is built from TRBV28 and TRBJ1-1; maybe TRBD1 (5 bases). This clonotype originated in a human donor with aplastic anemia. The chain's CDR3 is CASSFRTHTEAFF. The CDR3 DNA reads TGTGCCAGCAGTTTTAGGACACACACTGAAGCTTTCTTT. Combining the CDR3 with reference TRBV28 and TRBJ1-1 gives the whole variable domain DVKVTQSSRYLVKRTGEKVFLECVQDMDHENMFWYRQDPGLGLRLIYFSYDVKMKEKGDIPEGYSVSREKKERFSLILESASTNQTSMYLCASSFRTHTEAFFGQGTRLTVV.